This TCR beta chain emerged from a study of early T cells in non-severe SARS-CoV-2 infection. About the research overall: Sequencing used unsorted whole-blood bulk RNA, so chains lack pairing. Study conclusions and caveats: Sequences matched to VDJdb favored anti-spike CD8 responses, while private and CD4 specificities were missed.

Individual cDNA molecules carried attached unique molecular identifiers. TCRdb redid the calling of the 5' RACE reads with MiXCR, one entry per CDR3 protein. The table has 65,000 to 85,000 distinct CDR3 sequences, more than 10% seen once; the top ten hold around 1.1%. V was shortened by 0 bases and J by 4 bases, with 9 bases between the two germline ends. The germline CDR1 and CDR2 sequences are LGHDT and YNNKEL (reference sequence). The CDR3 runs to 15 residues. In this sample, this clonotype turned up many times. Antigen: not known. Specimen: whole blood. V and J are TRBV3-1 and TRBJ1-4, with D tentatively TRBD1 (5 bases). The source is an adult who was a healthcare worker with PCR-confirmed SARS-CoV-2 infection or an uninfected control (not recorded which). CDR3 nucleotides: TGTGCCAGCAGCCAAGAAGACAGCCTTAATGAAAAACTGTTTTTT. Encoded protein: CASSQEDSLNEKLFF.